The clone carrying this TCR beta chain was detected a few times. Its target is unknown. Germline assignment: CDR1 SEHNR and CDR2 FQNEAQ (reference sequence). The CDR3 extends over 15 amino acids. The V gene end was trimmed by 1 base and the J gene end by 1 base; junction bases not matched to a gene: 0. The isolated RNA, all of it, was reverse transcribed, so expressed TCRB transcripts were what got sequenced. The method was immunoSEQ multiplex PCR; TCRdb's version includes in-frame clones alone and lacks a portion of them. Altogether roughly 300,000 clones are present, more than 13% being singletons, with the ten largest covering over 0.015%. The data were taken from a study of beta chain features in type 1 diabetes. Findings of the study overall: Moderately but significantly shorter TCRB CDR3s were found in Type 1 diabetes patients in all four CD4+ subsets.

Sample: naive CD4+ T cells from blood. The chain joins TRBV7-9 to TRBJ1-1; 10 bases match TRBD1. The sequence derives from a man younger than 45 with type 1 diabetes. The DNA of the CDR3 is TGTGCCAGCAGCTTAGGGGACAGGGGGAACACTGAAGCTTTCTTT. Protein product: CASSLGDRGNTEAFF.